Following are 20 T cell receptor beta chains from one sample sequenced in a study of blood T cell repertoires in COVID-19. Some clones are missing from TCRdb's copy, which holds only in-frame ones; the method was immunoSEQ multiplex PCR. Of some 200,000 clones in the sample, 87% are singletons; the top ten hold roughly 2.6%. Sequencing was performed on peripheral blood. Source of these receptors: a man between 35 and 55 years old with active or convalescent COVID-19.

This clone occurred a few times. A read error is possible here, since a much larger clone lies one base away. V gene TRBV3-1 (or the pseudogene TRBV3-2) combines with J gene TRBJ1-1; D is possibly TRBD1 (6 bases). The CDR3 loop spans 13 amino acids. Germline CDR1 reads LGHDT; CDR2 reads YNNKEL (reference sequence). V was pared by 5 bases and J by 1 base, with 8 bases between. CDR3 protein: CASSMDRNTEAFF. CDR3 coding DNA: TGTGCCAGCAGCATGGACAGGAACACTGAAGCTTTCTTT.

The chain couples TRBV4-2 to TRBJ1-6; D is unresolved. Between the trimmed V and J ends, which lost 0 bases and 0 bases, there was a span of 9 bases. Germline assignment: CDR1 LGHNA and CDR2 YNFKEQ. CDR3 length equals 17 residues. The CDR3 DNA sequence: TGTGCCAGCAGCCAAGACAGCGCCAGCTCCTATAATTCACCCCTCCACTTT. This translates into CASSQDSASSYNSPLHF.

The chain is built from TRBV30 and TRBJ1-4, with D perhaps matching TRBD1 (6 bases). V shed 3 bases and J shed 7 bases, with 15 bases lying between them. This CDR3 spans 14 amino acids. CDR1 GTSNPN and CDR2 SVGIG come from the germline V gene (reference sequence). In nucleotides, the CDR3 is TGTGCCTGGAGAGGTACAGGGCGGACTGAAAAACTGTTTTTT. It encodes CAWRGTGRTEKLFF.

A remark on this clone: Germline is not matched at one junction end, which may reflect a read error. The chain carries TRBV19 and TRBJ2-7; possible D gene TRBD2, 7 bases. In germline, CDR1 is LNHDA, CDR2 SQIVND (reference sequence). The CDR3 runs to 16 residues. The CDR3 DNA reads TGTGCCAGTAGTCCACTCGGGGGGCCATCCTCCCACGAGCAGTACTTC. It is translated as CASSPLGGPSSHEQYF.

J is TRBJ1-1 and V is TRBV19; 11 bases are a match to TRBD1. V lost 8 bases to trimming and J lost 1 base; unmatched junction nucleotides: 12. The CDR3 totals 17 residues. The germline V gene encodes CDR1 LNHDA and CDR2 SQIVND (reference sequence). Written as DNA, the CDR3 is TGTGCCAGTGGGAGGCGCGGGACAGGGGGAGGGAACACTGAAGCTTTCTTT. Its translation: CASGRRGTGGGNTEAFF.

The chain couples TRBV7-9 to TRBJ1-4; 10 bases are shared with TRBD1. V lost 2 bases and J lost 8; bases outside the gene matches: 8. The germline V gene encodes CDR1 SEHNR and CDR2 FQNEAQ (reference sequence). This CDR3 has 16 amino acids. CDR3 protein: CASSLYSGQGKEKLFF. CDR3 bases: TGTGCCAGCAGCTTATACTCGGGACAGGGGAAGGAAAAACTGTTTTTT.

V usage is TRBV6-5 and J usage is TRBJ1-6, with 7 bases matching TRBD1. V was clipped by 8 bases and J by 6 bases; unmatched bases: 10. CDR1 is MNHEY and CDR2 is SVGAGI in the germline V gene. CDR3 length equals 15 residues. CDR3 sequence (DNA): TGTGCCAGCTTACAGGGGCCCTATGCTAATTCACCCCTCCACTTT. This encodes CASLQGPYANSPLHF.

The chain employs TRBV27 and TRBJ1-5, with TRBD1 as a possible D gene (5 bases). With 6 bases removed from V and 5 bases from J, the gap between germline ends came to 17 bases. Germline values: CDR1 MNHEY, CDR2 SMNVEV (reference sequence). This CDR3 contains 15 residues. CDR3 sequence: CASSQRGAGDQPQHF. CDR3 nucleotides: TGTGCCAGCAGCCAACGCGGGGCCGGGGATCAGCCCCAGCATTTT.

CDR3 sequence (DNA): TGTGCCAGTAGTATAGGGGCCCTCGCCAAAAACATTCAGTACTTC. This sequence encodes CASSIGALAKNIQYF. The chain employs TRBV19 and TRBJ2-4; D unclear. The CDR3 totals 15 residues. The germline gives CDR1 LNHDA, CDR2 SQIVND (reference sequence). Trimming shortened V by 1 base and J by 1 base, and 8 bases separated the two germline ends.

Note on this clone: The same CDR3 also results from other DNA sequences found in this sample. This sequence joins TRBV5-6 and TRBJ1-2, with D perhaps matching TRBD1 (5 bases). The germline V and J ends were trimmed by 0 bases and 2 bases, with 8 bases remaining between them. CDR1 is SGHDT, CDR2 YYEEEE, per germline. The length of the CDR3 is 14 residues. CDR3 nucleotide sequence: TGTGCCAGCAGCTTGGGTCAGGGAAACTATGGCTACACCTTC. The encoded protein is CASSLGQGNYGYTF.

CDR3 nucleotides: TGTGCCAGCAGCCAATCGGTGGGGGCGAACTATGGCTACACCTTC. Residues: CASSQSVGANYGYTF. The chain employs TRBV3-1 (or the pseudogene TRBV3-2) and TRBJ1-2; tentatively, D is TRBD1 (6 bases). Germline CDR1 reads LGHDT; CDR2 reads YNNKEL (reference sequence). Trimming stripped 2 bases from V and 2 bases from J, with 12 bases between. CDR3 size: 15 residues.

This rearrangement joins TRBV6-5 to TRBJ1-2; 7 nucleotides agree with TRBD1. V lost 7 bases and J lost 5; bases outside the gene matches: 13. The CDR3 runs 15 residues. Germline assignment: CDR1 MNHEY and CDR2 SVGAGI. The CDR3 DNA reads TGTGCCAGCACAGACCGTCGACAGGGCCTATATGGCTACACCTTC. This translates into CASTDRRQGLYGYTF.

The genes are TRBV2 and TRBJ1-2, with D uncertain. The length of the CDR3 is 12 residues. Trimming took 5 bases from V and 4 from J, leaving 8 bases between them. The germline gives CDR1 SNHLY, CDR2 FYNNEI. CDR3 loop: CASSQHAYGYTF. In DNA form, the CDR3 reads TGTGCCAGCAGTCAACACGCCTATGGCTACACCTTC.

The chain links TRBV10-3 to TRBJ1-2; no firm D call. This CDR3 is built from 14 residues. V was shortened by 0 bases and J by 5 bases, with 10 bases between the two germline ends. Germline lookup yields CDR1 ENHRY and CDR2 SYGVKD. In DNA, the CDR3 is TGTGCCATCAGTGAGTCTGAGGTCGGGTATGGCTACACCTTC. Protein product: CAISESEVGYGYTF.

V usage is TRBV9 and J usage is TRBJ1-2, with TRBD1 matching 9 bases. The CDR3 length is 16 residues. V shed 0 bases and J 8 bases; nucleotides not matched to a gene: 11. Germline assignment: CDR1 SGDLS and CDR2 YYNGEE. The CDR3 loop reads CASSVDFRDREWGYTF. CDR3 bases: TGTGCCAGCAGCGTAGACTTCAGGGACAGGGAGTGGGGCTACACCTTC.

This sequence joins TRBV11-2 and TRBJ2-3, with 11 nucleotides matching TRBD2. The V gene end was trimmed by 4 bases and the J gene end by 2 bases; junction bases not matched to a gene: 5. The CDR3 is 16 residues long. CDR1 and CDR2 from the germline V gene are SGHAT and FQNNGV. The CDR3 here is CASSYRTSGFTDTQYF. The CDR3, as DNA: TGTGCCAGCAGCTACCGGACTAGCGGGTTCACAGATACGCAGTATTTT.

The genes are TRBV5-1 and TRBJ2-7, with 11 bases fitting TRBD1. Germline V lookup: CDR1 SGHRS, CDR2 YFSETQ. V trimming: 2 bases; J trimming: 3 bases; junction bases outside the gene matches: 4. The CDR3 is made up of 15 amino acids. DNA for the CDR3: TGCGCCAGCAGCTTTGATGGGACAGGGGGCTACGAGCAGTACTTC. As protein: CASSFDGTGGYEQYF. Drawing the rest from reference TRBV5-1 and TRBJ2-7, the complete variable domain is KAGVTQTPRYLIKTRGQQVTLSCSPISGHRSVSWYQQTPGQGLQFLFEYFSETQRNKGNFPGRFSGRQFSNSRSEMNVSTLELGDSALYLCASSFDGTGGYEQYFGPGTRLTVT.

The chain carries TRBV19 and TRBJ1-2; 7 nucleotides agree with TRBD1. Trimming at V came to 1 base and at J to 6 bases, leaving 5 bases not matched to a gene. Germline-derived CDR1 and CDR2 are LNHDA and SQIVND (reference sequence). The CDR3 consists of 14 residues. The CDR3 reads CASSIGTGANGYTF. The CDR3 DNA reads as TGTGCCAGTAGTATAGGAACAGGGGCCAATGGCTACACCTTC.

This chain links TRBV7-8 with TRBJ1-4, with 9 bases identical to TRBD1. The germline V gene has CDR1 SGHVS and CDR2 FQNEAQ. With V trimmed by 5 bases and J by 7 bases, 11 bases remained unmatched. This CDR3 spans 16 amino acids. The CDR3 loop is CASSAYGTGLGEKLFF. CDR3 DNA sequence: TGTGCCAGCAGCGCCTATGGGACAGGGTTAGGTGAAAAACTGTTTTTT.

The chain employs TRBV9 and TRBJ2-2; 10 bases align to TRBD2. The CDR3 totals 17 residues. Trimming took 4 bases from V and 5 from J; bases not matched to a gene: 11. Per germline, CDR1 SGDLS and CDR2 YYNGEE. The CDR3 sequence is CASSPRGSGGRTGELFF. The CDR3 coding sequence is TGTGCCAGCAGCCCGCGGGGTAGCGGGGGGAGGACCGGGGAGCTGTTTTTT.